This TCR beta chain came from a study of T cell responses to AZD1222 COVID-19 vaccine. Regarding this clone: Its antigen remains unidentified.

This table comes from immunoSEQ multiplex PCR, and its TCRdb copy is limited to in-frame clones, with some not included. The sample shows over 150,000 clones, 70% to 90% of them seen only once. General study points: Every sample of the repertoires postdated the peak T cell response. Donors were largely white British and mainly female; clonal diversity was possibly underestimated. Increases in Spike-specific TCR breadth and depth were seen after two AZD1222 doses.

Germline CDR1 and CDR2: MNHEY and SVGAGI. The V end was cut by 0 bases, the J end by 7 bases, with 16 bases between. This CDR3 has 16 residues. The starting material was peripheral blood, obtained 28 days after the second AZD1222 dose. The source is an adult who received the AZD1222 COVID-19 vaccine. The J gene is TRBJ1-3, the V gene TRBV6-5, with D possibly being TRBD1 (5 bases). CDR3 loop: CASSYSWGESRNTIYF. In DNA, the CDR3 is TGTGCCAGCAGTTACTCATGGGGGGAGAGTAGGAACACCATATATTTT.